A selection of T cell receptor beta chains follows, all from one sample in a study of T cell changes during pregnancy in multiple sclerosis. This table comes from immunoSEQ multiplex PCR, and its TCRdb copy is limited to in-frame clones, with some not included. Here the sample spans roughly 58,000 clones, about 90% being singletons. The specimen was CD4+ T cells from peripheral blood mononuclear cells, collected after pregnancy. These receptors all come from a female donor in good health, enrolled as a control in a pregnancy study. The CDR3 runs from the conserved cysteine through the conserved F or W. Each record gives: clone size, V gene, D gene, J gene, CDR3 DNA, CDR3 protein. The D gene is left open where the match is weak. Clone size is shown for a subset of rows, as once, few, many or a class of expanded clone.

clone_size: .
v_call: TRBV18
d_call: TRBD1
j_call: TRBJ2-4
cdr3_nt: TGTGCCAGCTCACCACCTACAGGGGTAGCCAAAAACATTCAGTACTTC
cdr3_aa: CASSPPTGVAKNIQYF

clone_size: .
v_call: TRBV30
d_call: TRBD2
j_call: TRBJ2-4
cdr3_nt: TGTGCCTGGAGTGTACTGGGTTCTAGCGGGGGGGAGGGAGCCAAAAACATTCAGTACTTC
cdr3_aa: CAWSVLGSSGGEGAKNIQYF

clone_size: .
v_call: TRBV6-6
d_call: .
j_call: TRBJ1-1
cdr3_nt: TGTGCCAGCAGTAACCGCCGAGGGAACACTGAAGCTTTCTTT
cdr3_aa: CASSNRRGNTEAFF

clone_size: .
v_call: TRBV4-2
d_call: TRBD2
j_call: TRBJ2-2
cdr3_nt: TGTGCCAGCAGCTTGGCGGGGGGGAGGGACACCGGGGAGCTGTTTTTT
cdr3_aa: CASSLAGGRDTGELFF

clone_size: .
v_call: TRBV7-9
d_call: TRBD2
j_call: TRBJ2-2
cdr3_nt: TGTGCCAGCAGTCAAAAGCGGGGGGGCCCCGGGGAGCTGTTTTTT
cdr3_aa: CASSQKRGGPGELFF

clone_size: .
v_call: TRBV28
d_call: TRBD1
j_call: TRBJ2-7
cdr3_nt: TGTGCCAGCAGCGGCCCGCAGGGGGCCTCCTACGAGCAGTACTTC
cdr3_aa: CASSGPQGASYEQYF

clone_size: .
v_call: TRBV14
d_call: .
j_call: TRBJ2-3
cdr3_nt: TGTGCCAGCAGCCAGCCAATGGGCGCAGATACGCAGTATTTT
cdr3_aa: CASSQPMGADTQYF

clone_size: .
v_call: TRBV5-1
d_call: TRBD2
j_call: TRBJ2-5
cdr3_nt: TGCGCCAGCAGCCCGGGGATAGCGGGGGGGCAAGAGACCCAGTACTTC
cdr3_aa: CASSPGIAGGQETQYF

clone_size: .
v_call: TRBV6-6
d_call: .
j_call: TRBJ1-3
cdr3_nt: TGTGCCAGCACCGACAGGTCCTCTGGAAACACCATATATTTT
cdr3_aa: CASTDRSSGNTIYF

clone_size: .
v_call: TRBV6-5
d_call: .
j_call: TRBJ1-1
cdr3_nt: TGTGCCAGCCGCAGGGGCTCGGAAGCTTTCTTT
cdr3_aa: CASRRGSEAFF

clone_size: .
v_call: TRBV9
d_call: .
j_call: TRBJ2-5
cdr3_nt: TGTGCCAGCAGCGCCCAACACAGCGGGACCCAGTACTTC
cdr3_aa: CASSAQHSGTQYF

clone_size: .
v_call: TRBV4-2
d_call: TRBD2
j_call: TRBJ2-7
cdr3_nt: TGTGCCAGCAGCCAAGGGGGAGGGGACTACGAGCAGTACTTC
cdr3_aa: CASSQGGGDYEQYF

clone_size: .
v_call: TRBV10-2
d_call: .
j_call: TRBJ1-3
cdr3_nt: TGCGCCAGCAGTTTTGGGCTCCGGGGAGTTACTGGAAACACCATATATTTT
cdr3_aa: CASSFGLRGVTGNTIYF

clone_size: .
v_call: TRBV11-3
d_call: TRBD1
j_call: TRBJ2-7
cdr3_nt: TGTGCCAGCAGCTCCGGAACAGGGGGAGGTTTCGAGCAGTACTTC
cdr3_aa: CASSSGTGGGFEQYF

clone_size: .
v_call: TRBV11-2
d_call: TRBD2
j_call: TRBJ2-7
cdr3_nt: TGTGCCAGCAGCTTAGATGGGACTAGTCCCTACGAGCAGTACTTC
cdr3_aa: CASSLDGTSPYEQYF

clone_size: .
v_call: TRBV4-1
d_call: TRBD1
j_call: TRBJ2-1
cdr3_nt: TGCGCCAGCAGCACGCAAAACAGGGGCGATGAGCAGTTCTTC
cdr3_aa: CASSTQNRGDEQFF

clone_size: .
v_call: TRBV6-6
d_call: TRBD1
j_call: TRBJ1-5
cdr3_nt: TGTGCCAGCAGCGACAGGGTAGGTCAGCCCCAGCATTTT
cdr3_aa: CASSDRVGQPQHF

clone_size: .
v_call: TRBV6-6
d_call: TRBD1
j_call: TRBJ1-2
cdr3_nt: TGTGCCAGCAGTTCCGGGACAGGGGCGTATGGCTACACCTTC
cdr3_aa: CASSSGTGAYGYTF

clone_size: .
v_call: TRBV7-2
d_call: TRBD2
j_call: TRBJ2-1
cdr3_nt: TGTGCCAGCAGCTTAAGTCGCGGGGGCAATGAGCAGTTCTTC
cdr3_aa: CASSLSRGGNEQFF

clone_size: .
v_call: TRBV14
d_call: TRBD2
j_call: TRBJ2-1
cdr3_nt: TGTGCCAGCAGCCTCTTAAAGGGCGGCGGGGGGACATACAATGAGCAGTTCTTC
cdr3_aa: CASSLLKGGGGTYNEQFF

clone_size: .
v_call: TRBV5-6
d_call: TRBD1
j_call: TRBJ1-4
cdr3_nt: TGTGCCAGCAGCCCACGACAGGGGGTGGCTAATGAAAAACTGTTTTTT
cdr3_aa: CASSPRQGVANEKLFF

clone_size: .
v_call: TRBV5-5
d_call: .
j_call: TRBJ2-7
cdr3_nt: TGTGCCAGCAGCGGGCGGGGGCCTTTTTTCTACGAGCAGTACTTC
cdr3_aa: CASSGRGPFFYEQYF

clone_size: .
v_call: TRBV7-2
d_call: .
j_call: TRBJ2-3
cdr3_nt: TGTGCCAGCAGCTTACTAGATACGCAGTATTTT
cdr3_aa: CASSLLDTQYF

clone_size: .
v_call: TRBV9
d_call: TRBD1
j_call: TRBJ1-5
cdr3_nt: TGTGCCAGCAGCGGAGGACAGGGTCGTCAGCCCCAGCATTTT
cdr3_aa: CASSGGQGRQPQHF

clone_size: few
v_call: TRBV19
d_call: TRBD1
j_call: TRBJ1-2
cdr3_nt: TGTGCCAGTAGTATGGGGGACAGGGTCGACTATGGCTACACCTTC
cdr3_aa: CASSMGDRVDYGYTF

clone_size: .
v_call: TRBV30
d_call: TRBD1
j_call: TRBJ1-4
cdr3_nt: TGTGCCTGGGCAGGGGGCCATGCTGAAAAACTGTTTTTT
cdr3_aa: CAWAGGHAEKLFF

clone_size: .
v_call: TRBV18
d_call: TRBD2
j_call: TRBJ2-1
cdr3_nt: TGTGCCAGCTCACTAGCGGGGGGAAGCTCCTACAATGAGCAGTTCTTC
cdr3_aa: CASSLAGGSSYNEQFF

clone_size: .
v_call: TRBV30
d_call: .
j_call: TRBJ2-1
cdr3_nt: TGTGCCTCCGACCAGGGGGGCCGTAATGAGCAGTTCTTC
cdr3_aa: CASDQGGRNEQFF

clone_size: .
v_call: TRBV5-4
d_call: .
j_call: TRBJ2-3
cdr3_nt: TGTGCCAGCAGCGTAAGGTCAGGGAGCACAGATACGCAGTATTTT
cdr3_aa: CASSVRSGSTDTQYF

clone_size: once
v_call: TRBV7-8
d_call: TRBD1
j_call: TRBJ2-7
cdr3_nt: TGTGCCAGCAGCTCATTGTCCCAGGGGGTCTACGAGCAGTACTTC
cdr3_aa: CASSSLSQGVYEQYF

clone_size: .
v_call: TRBV10-2
d_call: .
j_call: TRBJ1-2
cdr3_nt: TGCGCCAGCAGTGAGTCCGGCTATGGCTACACCTTC
cdr3_aa: CASSESGYGYTF

clone_size: .
v_call: TRBV7-9
d_call: .
j_call: TRBJ2-1
cdr3_nt: TGTGGAGATAGCGGCTCCAATGAGCAGTTCTTC
cdr3_aa: CGDSGSNEQFF

clone_size: .
v_call: TRBV29-1
d_call: TRBD1
j_call: TRBJ1-1
cdr3_nt: TGCAGCGTTGCGCAGGGGGGGAACACTGAAGCTTTCTTT
cdr3_aa: CSVAQGGNTEAFF

clone_size: .
v_call: TRBV19
d_call: .
j_call: TRBJ1-3
cdr3_nt: TGTGCCAGTAGTACCCGGGGACAATTCTCTGGAAACACCATATATTTT
cdr3_aa: CASSTRGQFSGNTIYF

clone_size: .
v_call: TRBV14
d_call: TRBD2
j_call: TRBJ2-1
cdr3_nt: TGTGCCAGCAGCCAAGCGCTAGCGGGGGGCCTGTTCTTC
cdr3_aa: CASSQALAGGLFF

clone_size: .
v_call: TRBV6-1
d_call: .
j_call: TRBJ1-5
cdr3_nt: TGTGCCAGCAGCGGGGGTTACGGCAATCAGCCCCAGCATTTT
cdr3_aa: CASSGGYGNQPQHF

clone_size: few
v_call: TRBV30
d_call: .
j_call: TRBJ1-1
cdr3_nt: TGTGCCTGGAGTGCCCCGACAGTTCGGGCTTTCTTT
cdr3_aa: CAWSAPTVRAFF

clone_size: .
v_call: TRBV5-1
d_call: .
j_call: TRBJ2-1
cdr3_nt: TGCGCCAGCAGCTTGACAGACAATGAGCAGTTCTTC
cdr3_aa: CASSLTDNEQFF

clone_size: once
v_call: TRBV5-1
d_call: TRBD1
j_call: TRBJ1-5
cdr3_nt: TGCGCCAGCAGCTGGGGGGACAGGGGAAGCAATCAGCCCCAGCATTTT
cdr3_aa: CASSWGDRGSNQPQHF

clone_size: .
v_call: TRBV10-3
d_call: TRBD1
j_call: TRBJ2-3
cdr3_nt: TGTGCCATCAGACAGGGGGGAAGCACAGATACGCAGTATTTT
cdr3_aa: CAIRQGGSTDTQYF